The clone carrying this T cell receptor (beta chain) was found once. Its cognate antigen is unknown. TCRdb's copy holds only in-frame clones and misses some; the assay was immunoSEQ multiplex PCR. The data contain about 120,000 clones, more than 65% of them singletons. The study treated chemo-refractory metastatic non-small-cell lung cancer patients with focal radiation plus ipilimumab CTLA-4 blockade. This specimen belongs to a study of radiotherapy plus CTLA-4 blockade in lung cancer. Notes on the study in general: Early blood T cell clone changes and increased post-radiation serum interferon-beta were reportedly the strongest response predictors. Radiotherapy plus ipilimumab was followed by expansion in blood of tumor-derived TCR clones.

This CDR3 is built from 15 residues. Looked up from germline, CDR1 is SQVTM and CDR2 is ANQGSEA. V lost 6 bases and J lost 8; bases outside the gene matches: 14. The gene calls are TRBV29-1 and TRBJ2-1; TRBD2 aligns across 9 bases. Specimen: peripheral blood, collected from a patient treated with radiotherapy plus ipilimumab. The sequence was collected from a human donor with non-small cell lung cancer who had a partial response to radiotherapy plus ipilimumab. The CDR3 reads CSVQKGSGSEYEQFF. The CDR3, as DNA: TGCAGCGTCCAAAAAGGTAGCGGGAGCGAGTATGAGCAGTTCTTC.